The 10 T cell receptor beta chains below were found in one sample sequenced in a study of blood T cell repertoires in COVID-19. Sequenced by immunoSEQ multiplex PCR; TCRdb stores in-frame clones only, minus some. There are 110,000 to 150,000 clones in the sample; more than 60% occur only once, and about 1.9% lies in the top ten. Sequencing was done on a sample of peripheral blood. These receptors were obtained from a woman in her sixties or seventies with acute or convalescent COVID-19.

The chain carries TRBV30 and TRBJ1-1; TRBD1 is a possible D gene (5 bases). The ends were cut back, 7 bases at V and 0 bases at J, with 9 bases in the middle. CDR1 and CDR2 (germline): GTSNPN, SVGIG (reference sequence). CDR3 size: 12 residues. CDR3: CASSGMNTEAFF. CDR3 DNA sequence: TGTGCCTCCTCAGGGATGAACACTGAAGCTTTCTTT.

This CDR3 is CASKYSTGGPMNEQFF. CDR3 nucleotide sequence: TGTGCCAGCAAGTACTCAACGGGAGGGCCCATGAATGAGCAGTTCTTC. V gene TRBV27 combines with J gene TRBJ2-1; the match to TRBD2 covers 8 bases. Trimming took 7 bases from V and 7 from J; bases not matched to a gene: 15. There are 16 residues in the CDR3. CDR1 is MNHEY and CDR2 is SMNVEV in the germline V gene (reference sequence).

This chain links TRBV28 with TRBJ1-4, with TRBD1 matching 9 bases. The CDR3 consists of 15 residues. Per germline, CDR1 MDHEN and CDR2 SYDVKM. With V trimmed by 7 bases and J by 7 bases, 10 bases remained unmatched. The CDR3 bases are TGTGCCAGCAAAATGGGTGGGACAGGGATTGAAAAACTGTTTTTT. Encoded protein: CASKMGGTGIEKLFF.

The chain carries TRBV5-6 and TRBJ2-2; 9 bases fit TRBD2. Germline values: CDR1 SGHDT, CDR2 YYEEEE. V shed 1 base, J shed 0 bases, and the junction held 1 base outside the gene matches. The CDR3 is 16 amino acids. CDR3 region: CASSLRTSANTGELFF. DNA of the CDR3: TGTGCCAGCAGCTTGAGGACTAGCGCGAACACCGGGGAGCTGTTTTTT.

This chain uses TRBV30 with TRBJ1-4, with a possible D match to TRBD1 (6 bases). Trimming stripped 3 bases from V and 5 bases from J, with 13 bases between. Germline values: CDR1 GTSNPN, CDR2 SVGIG (reference sequence). The CDR3 length is 14 residues. Here the CDR3 reads CAWRGDTFNEKLFF. In DNA form, the CDR3 reads TGTGCCTGGAGGGGGGACACCTTCAATGAAAAACTGTTTTTT.

CDR3 sequence reads: CASSLPPGKRRLLHEQYF. Here the CDR3 DNA reads TGTGCCAGCAGCCTCCCTCCTGGAAAGCGCCGACTCCTACACGAGCAGTACTTC. V is TRBV5-6 and J is TRBJ2-7; the D is unclear. The CDR3 consists of 18 residues. Germline CDR1 reads SGHDT; CDR2 reads YYEEEE. V lost 4 bases and J lost 5, with 28 bases in between.

The V call is TRBV29-1, the J call TRBJ2-3, with D perhaps matching TRBD1 (5 bases). Germline values: CDR1 SQVTM, CDR2 ANQGSEA. The CDR3 consists of 15 residues. Trimming cost V 7 bases and J 0 bases, with 17 bases left between them. CDR3 in amino acids: CSGILTDASTDTQYF. The CDR3 DNA follows: TGCAGCGGGATCTTGACAGACGCTAGCACAGATACGCAGTATTTT.

J is TRBJ2-2 and V is TRBV5-1; no reliable D call. Germline values: CDR1 SGHRS, CDR2 YFSETQ. This CDR3 contains 14 residues. Trimming took 6 bases from V and 7 from J, leaving 16 bases between them. This CDR3 reads CASKIERSGGELFF. The CDR3 DNA reads TGCGCCAGCAAGATAGAACGATCGGGCGGGGAGCTGTTTTTT.

About this clone: At the DNA level, this CDR3 is encoded by other sequences in the same sample as well. This chain connects TRBV5-1 to TRBJ2-5; 12 bases fit TRBD2. Germline assignment: CDR1 SGHRS and CDR2 YFSETQ. V shed 4 bases, J shed 4 bases, and the junction held 2 bases outside the gene matches. There are 14 residues in the CDR3. The DNA of the CDR3 is TGCGCCAGCAGCCCGGGACTAGCGGGAGAGACCCAGTACTTC. Translating it yields CASSPGLAGETQYF.

This CDR3 reads CASSGDLGEAFF. CDR3 bases: TGCGCCAGCTCGGGGGACCTTGGGGAAGCTTTCTTT. This chain uses TRBV5-1 with TRBJ1-1; TRBD1 is a possible D gene (5 bases). The CDR3 totals 12 residues. V lost 7 bases, J lost 8 bases, and 15 bases lay in between. CDR1 is SGHRS, CDR2 YFSETQ, per germline.